The source of this TCR beta chain is a study of cytomegalovirus exposure and HLA in healthy donors. As for this clone: The antigen remains undetermined.

Study observations and caveats: A later look showed TCR association rates differing by HLA locus, highest for DRB1 and lowest for HLA-C.

CDR3 length: 15 amino acids. Trimming took 1 base from V and 4 from J, leaving 13 bases between them. Germline V gives CDR1 LGHNA, CDR2 YNFKEQ. The PCR employed 60 Vbeta primers together with 13 Jbeta primers. In the source study's methods: Later reanalysis found about 78 million unique TCR beta chains, 10 million to 12 million of them shared. The protocol was immunoSEQ multiplex PCR, while the TCRdb copy is restricted to in-frame clones and leaves out a portion. That table is the source of V, J and clone size, and D and trimming were worked out from the DNA. This sample has roughly 140,000 clones, with roughly 78% found just once.

This chain connects TRBV4-2 to TRBJ1-2, with D possibly matching TRBD1 (5 bases). Material for sequencing was PBMCs. The clonotype originates from a female donor in good health and CMV-seronegative. The CDR3 protein is CASSQVAVGGYGYTF. The CDR3 DNA sequence: TGTGCCAGCAGCCAAGTGGCAGTGGGGGGCTATGGCTACACCTTC.